Below, 14 T cell receptor beta chains from the same sample are listed, as sequenced in a study of pediatric ulcerative colitis. The method was immunoSEQ multiplex PCR; TCRdb's version includes in-frame clones alone and lacks a portion of them. The table has around 40,000 clones, 75% seen once. The rectum was sampled with one to two pinch biopsies at colonoscopy. Material for sequencing was gut tissue. These receptors were collected from a boy younger than 18 with severe ulcerative colitis.

The chain recombines TRBV19 with TRBJ1-1; weak D call: TRBD1 (6 bases). Trimming removed 7 bases from V and 8 bases from J, with 23 bases in between. Germline V lookup: CDR1 LNHDA, CDR2 SQIVND (reference sequence). The CDR3 spans 15 residues. The CDR3 DNA sequence: TGTGCCAGTACCCCTCTCGTGCTGACAGGCCCAGAAGCTTTCTTT. Its translation is CASTPLVLTGPEAFF.

Concerning this clone itself: Likely a read error: the CDR3 ends without its conserved phenylalanine or tryptophan. The chain links TRBV19 to TRBJ1-6, with 9 bases lining up with TRBD1. The CDR3 sequence is 16 residues long. CDR1 LNHDA and CDR2 SQIVND come from the germline V gene (reference sequence). V lost 5 bases, J lost 5 bases, and 7 bases stayed unmatched. The CDR3 spells CASSEGTGIHNSPLHL. CDR3 in DNA: TGTGCCAGTAGTGAGGGGACAGGGATCCATAATTCACCCCTCCACCTT.

The chain has TRBV7-9 and TRBJ1-2, with a tentative D call TRBD1 (5 bases). The V gene lost 1 base and the J gene lost 4 bases, with 13 bases spanning the gap. Germline V gene sequence: CDR1 SEHNR, CDR2 FQNEAQ (reference sequence). The CDR3 covers 15 residues. The CDR3 region is CASSLDRDGSYGYTF. The CDR3 DNA follows: TGTGCCAGCAGCTTAGACCGGGACGGCTCCTATGGCTACACCTTC.

The rearrangement links TRBV27 to TRBJ2-3; TRBD1 matches 7 bases. Trimming at V came to 5 bases and at J to 2 bases, leaving 13 bases not matched to a gene. Germline V gives CDR1 MNHEY, CDR2 SMNVEV (reference sequence). The CDR3 sequence is 17 residues long. CDR3 region: CASSHSGPGQTTDTQYF. CDR3 nucleotides: TGTGCCAGCAGTCACTCTGGGCCGGGACAGACCACAGATACGCAGTATTTT.

The chain combines TRBV28 with TRBJ2-7; D is unresolved. This CDR3 is built from 12 residues. V was clipped by 10 bases and J by 6 bases, with 16 bases between them. Germline V gene data show CDR1 as MDHEN and CDR2 as SYDVKM. Written as DNA, the CDR3 is TGTGCCACCCTAGGGCCGGCGTTCGAGCAGTACTTC. It is translated as CATLGPAFEQYF.

The chain carries TRBV6-5 and TRBJ1-2; 7 nucleotides agree with TRBD1. This CDR3 comprises 11 residues. Germline loops: CDR1 MNHEY, CDR2 SVGAGI. V gave up 10 bases and J gave up 6 bases; unmatched junction bases: 5. The CDR3 nucleotides are TGTGCCACCAGAGGGACAGATGGCTACACCTTC. This encodes CATRGTDGYTF.

This chain uses TRBV9 with TRBJ2-1; D is tentatively TRBD1 or TRBD2 (6 bases each). This CDR3 contains 18 residues. Per germline, CDR1 SGDLS and CDR2 YYNGEE. The ends were cut back, 3 bases at V and 6 bases at J, with 25 bases in the middle. CDR3 amino acids: CASSATLGWRGAGNEQFF. CDR3 bases: TGTGCCAGCAGCGCGACCCTCGGGTGGAGGGGGGCCGGCAATGAGCAGTTCTTC.

The chain uses TRBV28 and TRBJ1-2; D may be TRBD1 (5 bases). Trimming pared 4 bases from V and 13 bases from J, leaving 16 bases between. The CDR3 runs to 12 residues. Germline V CDR1 and CDR2: MDHEN, SYDVKM. This CDR3 is CASSSVDSYCTF. CDR3 nucleotide sequence: TGTGCCAGCAGTTCTGTAGACAGCTACTGCACCTTC.

This chain links TRBV5-1 with TRBJ1-2; 9 nucleotides match TRBD1. There are 15 residues in the CDR3. The V segment lost 4 bases and the J segment 2 bases; nucleotides outside the gene matches: 6. Germline V lookup: CDR1 SGHRS, CDR2 YFSETQ. The CDR3 sequence: CASSQQGARNYGYTF. The CDR3 DNA is TGCGCCAGCAGCCAACAGGGGGCGAGAAACTATGGCTACACCTTC.

V and J are TRBV5-1 and TRBJ1-2; maybe TRBD1 (5 bases). This CDR3 is 16 amino acids long. Per germline, CDR1 SGHRS and CDR2 YFSETQ. V dropped 5 bases and J dropped 2 bases, with 19 bases sitting between them. CDR3 nucleotide sequence: TGCGCCAGCAGTTACGACGGGGGGTCGAGCAACTATGGCTACACCTTC. It encodes CASSYDGGSSNYGYTF.

This clone has just a few counts. The DNA for the CDR3 is TGTGCCAGCAGCTTAGCCCCTAGCGGACAAGAGACCCAGTACTTC. Translated: CASSLAPSGQETQYF. The V gene is TRBV7-9, the J gene TRBJ2-5; 7 bases line up with TRBD2. Losses at the gene ends were 0 bases for V and 2 bases for J; bases not matched to a gene: 3. CDR1 is SEHNR, CDR2 FQNEAQ, per germline (reference sequence). This CDR3 has 15 amino acids.

This clone was observed a few times. The chain uses TRBV28 and TRBJ1-1, with unresolved D. V gave up 3 bases and J gave up 5 bases, with 16 bases separating them. The length of the CDR3 is 15 residues. From germline, CDR1 is MDHEN and CDR2 SYDVKM. The CDR3 coding sequence is TGTGCCAGCAGTTTCCGAAACACCGCAAGGACTGAAGCTTTCTTT. It codes for CASSFRNTARTEAFF.

In its sample, this clone was seen once. The chain couples TRBV7-9 to TRBJ2-1, with 8 bases identical to TRBD1. Germline CDR1 is SEHNR and CDR2 is FQNEAQ (reference sequence). V lost 5 bases and J lost 4; bases outside the gene matches: 4. This CDR3 spans 14 amino acids. In DNA, the CDR3 is TGTGCCAGCAGCCTAGGACAGGGTTACAATGAGCAGTTCTTC. Translation: CASSLGQGYNEQFF.

The chain has TRBV5-4 and TRBJ2-7; D ambiguous. Deletions cut 5 bases from V and 3 bases from J, with 9 bases between. The CDR3 sequence is 12 residues long. Germline assignment: CDR1 SGHNT and CDR2 YYREEE (reference sequence). CDR3 sequence (DNA): TGTGCCAGCAGTCTTATAGGCTACGAGCAGTACTTC. This translates into CASSLIGYEQYF.